The subject of this entry is one TCR beta chain. Its cognate antigen is unknown. This sample was taken from a study of T cells expressing NK-cell markers. Study summary: The TCR beta repertoires were obtained from sorted CD3+CD56+NKG2C+, CD3+CD56+NKG2C- and CD3+CD56-NKG2C+ T cells. Of eight sequenced donors, seven were HCMV-seropositive and one HCMV-seronegative. Overall study findings and caveats: No clear determination of HCMV specificity was made for expanded NKG2C+ T cell clones.

The CDR3 has 14 amino acids. Generation of TCR beta cDNA was performed by 5'RACE template switching incorporating UMIs. TCRdb processed the 5' RACE reads again and assigns one entry to each CDR3 protein, with no DNA. The sample table sets out around 380,000 distinct CDR3 sequences. The source material was blood T cells: a sorted CD56 or NKG2C T cell subset, CD4+ or CD8+ T cells, or bulk PBMC T cells (not recorded which). The rearrangement links TRBV12-3 or TRBV12-4 to TRBJ2-1; TCRdb's D call of TRBD2 is untestable without DNA. The clonotype comes from a woman aged 50 to 65 in good health. CDR3 in amino acids: CATVPLAGVGEQFF.